What follows are 14 T cell receptor beta chains derived from one specimen sequenced in a study of identical twins. In TCRdb, the 5' RACE reads were re-called with MiXCR into one record per CDR3 protein. This table has about 890,000 distinct CDR3 sequences, 12% appearing once. These records were also assigned to another study, of yellow fever vaccine responses in identical twins.

The sequenced sample was PBMCs. Receptor source: a woman between 18 and 30 years old in good health.

The rearrangement links TRBV28 to TRBJ2-2; tentative D call: TRBD1 (6 bases). V lost 0 bases and J lost 4, with 15 bases in between. This CDR3 spans 17 amino acids. Per germline, CDR1 MDHEN and CDR2 SYDVKM. The CDR3 loop is CASSLWGHRAGTGELFF. CDR3 nucleotide sequence: TGTGCCAGCAGTTTATGGGGCCACAGGGCTGGCACCGGGGAGCTGTTTTTT.

The chain joins TRBV2 to TRBJ1-2; D gene uncertain. In germline, CDR1 is SNHLY, CDR2 FYNNEI. The ends were cut back, 3 bases at V and 2 bases at J, with 13 bases in the middle. This CDR3 has 15 amino acids. Here the CDR3 DNA reads TGTGCCAGCAGTGATTCCAAGGGAGCGAACTATGGCTACACCTTC. Protein product: CASSDSKGANYGYTF.

CDR3 bases: TGTGCCAGCAGCACCCTCCAGGGGTACGAGCAGTACGTC. Amino acid sequence: CASSTLQGYEQYV. The chain joins TRBV5-6 to TRBJ2-7; the D gene is possibly TRBD1 (6 bases). Deletions cut 4 bases from V and 4 bases from J, with 12 bases between. This CDR3 contains 13 residues. CDR1 and CDR2 (germline): SGHDT, YYEEEE.

This chain connects TRBV11-2 to TRBJ2-2, with a possible D match to TRBD2 (7 bases). Germline V CDR1 and CDR2: SGHAT, FQNNGV. The CDR3 extends over 17 amino acids. V was clipped by 5 bases and J by 6 bases, with 22 bases between them. CDR3 bases: TGTGCCAGCAGCGGGGACACCGGGGGGAATCGGGCCGGGGAGCTGTTTTTT. It yields the protein CASSGDTGGNRAGELFF.

The rearrangement joins TRBV18 to TRBJ1-3; a possible D gene is TRBD1 (6 bases). Germline lookup yields CDR1 KGHSH and CDR2 LQKENI. The CDR3 length is 16 residues. V was shortened by 3 bases and J by 0 bases, with 12 bases between the two germline ends. Here the CDR3 reads CASSPRTASSGNTIYF. For the CDR3, the DNA is TGTGCCAGCTCACCGAGGACAGCCAGCTCTGGAAACACCATATATTTT.

This clonotype occurred a few times. The J gene is TRBJ1-3, the V gene TRBV9, with unresolved D. The CDR3 has 15 amino acids. CDR1 is SGDLS, CDR2 YYNGEE, per germline. V gave up 0 bases and J gave up 4 bases, with 11 bases separating them. CDR3 region: CASSVAAGFGNTIYF. The CDR3 DNA is TGTGCCAGCAGCGTAGCCGCAGGCTTCGGAAACACCATATATTTT. The complete variable domain, with remaining parts taken from reference TRBV9 and TRBJ1-3, reads DSGVTQTPKHLITATGQRVTLRCSPRSGDLSVYWYQQSLDQGLQFLIQYYNGEERAKGNILERFSAQQFPDLHSELNLSSLELGDSALYFCASSVAAGFGNTIYFGEGSWLTVV.

This clonotype has a handful of counts. The V and J genes are TRBV11-2 and TRBJ2-7, with TRBD2 matching 10 bases. V shed 1 base, J shed 2 bases, and the junction held 2 bases outside the gene matches. CDR1 is SGHAT, CDR2 FQNNGV, per germline. The CDR3 contains 15 residues. The CDR3: CASSLVLAGTYEQYV. The CDR3 DNA reads as TGTGCCAGCAGCTTAGTACTAGCGGGGACCTACGAGCAGTACGTC.

The sample holds many counts of this clonotype. V is TRBV9 and J is TRBJ1-2, with D unresolved. The germline gives CDR1 SGDLS, CDR2 YYNGEE. The CDR3 spans 12 residues. Between the trimmed V and J ends, which lost 10 bases and 8 bases, there was a span of 18 bases. The CDR3 region is CASTVIQEGYTF. In nucleotides, the CDR3 is TGTGCCTCCACGGTCATCCAGGAAGGCTACACCTTC.

A few counts support this clonotype. The CDR3 nucleotides are TGTGCCAGCAGCTTGGCGAGGACAGGCGATGGCTACACCTTC. This gives the protein CASSLARTGDGYTF. The rearrangement links TRBV13 to TRBJ1-2; 7 bases match TRBD1. J was trimmed by 6 bases and V by 3 bases; bases with no gene match: 7. Germline V CDR1 and CDR2: PRHDT, FYEKMQ (reference sequence). CDR3 size: 14 residues.

Here the CDR3 reads CASSLRGLGAGSSYEQYF. In nucleotides, the CDR3 is TGTGCCAGCAGTTTAAGGGGGCTGGGAGCGGGTAGCTCCTACGAGCAGTACTTC. The J gene is TRBJ2-7, the V gene TRBV28; D possibly corresponds to TRBD1 (7 bases). The CDR3 contains 18 residues. The germline CDR1 and CDR2 sequences are MDHEN and SYDVKM. Trimming took 2 bases from V and 0 from J, leaving 20 bases between them.

This clonotype came up a few times. V and J are TRBV20-1 and TRBJ1-2; D remains unclear. The CDR3 sequence is 17 residues long. Germline V gives CDR1 DFQATT, CDR2 SNEGSKA (reference sequence). V was trimmed by 0 bases and J by 2 bases, leaving 19 bases between them. The CDR3 sequence: CSARDLTDVNGNYGYTF. The CDR3 region has the DNA TGCAGTGCTAGAGATTTAACGGACGTGAACGGAAACTATGGCTACACCTTC.

The CDR3 DNA follows: TGTGCCAGCAAGGACAGCGGGGCGGGGACAGATACGCAGTATTTT. Amino acid sequence: CASKDSGAGTDTQYF. This rearrangement joins TRBV11-3 to TRBJ2-3; D is possibly TRBD2 (7 bases). This CDR3 comprises 15 residues. Germline CDR1 SGHNT, CDR2 YENEEA. Trimming removed 7 bases at V and 3 bases at J, with 17 bases between.

The gene calls are TRBV11-2 and TRBJ1-2; no firm D call. V dropped 5 bases and J dropped 4 bases, with 17 bases sitting between them. CDR1 and CDR2 from the germline V gene are SGHAT and FQNNGV. The CDR3 is 15 residues long. The CDR3 loop reads CASSPVRATLYGYTF. The CDR3 region has the DNA TGTGCCAGCAGCCCTGTTAGGGCGACCCTCTATGGCTACACCTTC. The whole variable domain, filled in from reference TRBV11-2 and TRBJ1-2, reads EAGVAQSPRYKIIEKRQSVAFWCNPISGHATLYWYQQILGQGPKLLIQFQNNGVVDDSQLPKDRFSAERLKGVDSTLKIQPAKLEDSAVYLCASSPVRATLYGYTFGSGTRLTVV.

This clonotype was seen many times. This chain joins TRBV15 and TRBJ2-2; no firm D call. The CDR3 totals 15 residues. V dropped 7 bases and J dropped 3 bases, with 15 bases sitting between them. The V gene's germline CDR1 is LNHNV and CDR2 YYDKDF (reference sequence). CDR3 protein: CATTQGYMDTGELFF. CDR3 DNA: TGTGCCACCACCCAAGGGTATATGGACACCGGGGAGCTGTTTTTT.